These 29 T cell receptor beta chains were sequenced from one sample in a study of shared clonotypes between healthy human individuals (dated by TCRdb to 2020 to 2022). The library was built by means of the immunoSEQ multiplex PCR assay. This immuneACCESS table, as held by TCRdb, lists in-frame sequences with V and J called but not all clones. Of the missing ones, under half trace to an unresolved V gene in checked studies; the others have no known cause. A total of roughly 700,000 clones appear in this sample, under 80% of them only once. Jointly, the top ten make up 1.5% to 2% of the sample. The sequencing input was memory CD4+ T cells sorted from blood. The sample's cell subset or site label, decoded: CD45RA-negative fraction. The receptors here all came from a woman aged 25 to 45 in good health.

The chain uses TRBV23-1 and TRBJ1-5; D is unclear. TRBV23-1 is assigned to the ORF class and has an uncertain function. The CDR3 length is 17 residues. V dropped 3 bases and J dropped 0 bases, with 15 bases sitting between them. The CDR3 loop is CASSHHEVGPSNQPQHF. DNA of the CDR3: TGCGCCAGCAGTCATCATGAGGTAGGTCCTAGCAATCAGCCCCAGCATTTT.

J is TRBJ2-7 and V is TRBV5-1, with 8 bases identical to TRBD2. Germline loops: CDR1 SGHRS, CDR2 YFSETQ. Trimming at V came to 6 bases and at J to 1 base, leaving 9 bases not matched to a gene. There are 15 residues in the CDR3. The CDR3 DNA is TGCGCCAGCACCCCCAGCACTAGCGGATCCTACGAGCAGTACTTC. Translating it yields CASTPSTSGSYEQYF.

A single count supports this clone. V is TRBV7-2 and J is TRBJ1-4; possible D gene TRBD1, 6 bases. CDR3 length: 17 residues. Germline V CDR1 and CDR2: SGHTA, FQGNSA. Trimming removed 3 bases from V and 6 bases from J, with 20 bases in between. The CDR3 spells CASSFPGDKWCYEKLFF. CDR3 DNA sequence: TGTGCCAGCAGCTTTCCAGGGGATAAGTGGTGTTATGAAAAACTGTTTTTT.

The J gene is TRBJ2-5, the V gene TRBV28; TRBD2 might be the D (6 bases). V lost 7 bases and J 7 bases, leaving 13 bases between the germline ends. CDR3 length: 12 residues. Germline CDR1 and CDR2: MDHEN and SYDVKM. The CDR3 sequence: CASNRGGATQYF. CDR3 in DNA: TGTGCCAGCAACCGCGGAGGGGCGACCCAGTACTTC.

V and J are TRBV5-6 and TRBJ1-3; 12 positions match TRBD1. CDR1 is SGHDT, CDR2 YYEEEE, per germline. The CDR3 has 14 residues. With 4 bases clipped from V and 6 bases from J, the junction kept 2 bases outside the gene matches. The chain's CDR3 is CASSTGQGANTIYF. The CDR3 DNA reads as TGTGCCAGCAGCACGGGACAGGGGGCAAACACCATATATTTT.

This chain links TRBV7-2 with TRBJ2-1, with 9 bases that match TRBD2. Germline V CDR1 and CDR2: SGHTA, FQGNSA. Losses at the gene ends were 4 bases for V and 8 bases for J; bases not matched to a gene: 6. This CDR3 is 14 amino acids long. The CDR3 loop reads CASSSLGGRDEQFF. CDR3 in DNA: TGTGCCAGCAGCTCCCTAGGCGGGAGGGATGAGCAGTTCTTC. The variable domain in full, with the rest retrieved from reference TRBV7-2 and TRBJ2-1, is GAGVSQSPSNKVTEKGKDVELRCDPISGHTALYWYRQSLGQGLEFLIYFQGNSAPDKSGLPSDRFSAERTGGSVSTLTIQRTQQEDSAVYLCASSSLGGRDEQFFGPGTRLTVL.

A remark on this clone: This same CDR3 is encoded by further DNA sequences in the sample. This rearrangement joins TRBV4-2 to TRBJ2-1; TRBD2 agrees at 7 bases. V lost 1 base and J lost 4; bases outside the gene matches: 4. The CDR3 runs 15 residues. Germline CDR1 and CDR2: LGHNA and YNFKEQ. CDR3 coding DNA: TGTGCCAGCAGCCAAGGCCTAGCGGATTACAATGAGCAGTTCTTC. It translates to CASSQGLADYNEQFF.

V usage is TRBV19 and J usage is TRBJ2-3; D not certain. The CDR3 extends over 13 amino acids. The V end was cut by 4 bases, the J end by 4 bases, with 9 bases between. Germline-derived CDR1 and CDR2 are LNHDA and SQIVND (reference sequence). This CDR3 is CASSNGLADTQYF. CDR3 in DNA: TGTGCCAGTAGTAACGGGCTGGCAGATACGCAGTATTTT.

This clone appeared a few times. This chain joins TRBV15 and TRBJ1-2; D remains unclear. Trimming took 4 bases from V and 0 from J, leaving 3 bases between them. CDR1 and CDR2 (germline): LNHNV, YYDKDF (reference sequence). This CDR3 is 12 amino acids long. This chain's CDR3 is CATSITNYGYTF. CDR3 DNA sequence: TGTGCCACCAGCATTACTAACTATGGCTACACCTTC.

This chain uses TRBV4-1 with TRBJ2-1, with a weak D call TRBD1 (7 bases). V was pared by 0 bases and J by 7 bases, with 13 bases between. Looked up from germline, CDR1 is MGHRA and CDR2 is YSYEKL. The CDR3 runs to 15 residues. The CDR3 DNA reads TGCGCCAGCAGCCAAGATCTGGAGGGGGCGAATGAGCAGTTCTTC. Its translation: CASSQDLEGANEQFF.

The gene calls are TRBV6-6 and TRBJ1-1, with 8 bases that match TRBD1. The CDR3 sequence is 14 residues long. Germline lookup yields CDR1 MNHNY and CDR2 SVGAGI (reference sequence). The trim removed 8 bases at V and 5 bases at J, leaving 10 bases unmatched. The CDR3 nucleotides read TGTGCCAGCCGGGGACAGGAGGGACTGACTGAAGCTTTCTTT. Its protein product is CASRGQEGLTEAFF.

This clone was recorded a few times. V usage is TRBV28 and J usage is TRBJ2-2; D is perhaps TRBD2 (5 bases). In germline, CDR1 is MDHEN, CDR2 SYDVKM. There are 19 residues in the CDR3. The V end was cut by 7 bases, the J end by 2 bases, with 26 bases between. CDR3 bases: TGTGCCAGCAAAAATCCGATGGTCGGCGGGCAGACAAACACCGGGGAGCTGTTTTTT. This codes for CASKNPMVGGQTNTGELFF.

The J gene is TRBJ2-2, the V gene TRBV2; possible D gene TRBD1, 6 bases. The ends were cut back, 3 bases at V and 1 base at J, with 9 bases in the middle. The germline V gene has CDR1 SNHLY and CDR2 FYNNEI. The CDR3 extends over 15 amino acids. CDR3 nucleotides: TGTGCCAGCAGTGACAGGGGTCTGAACACCGGGGAGCTGTTTTTT. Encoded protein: CASSDRGLNTGELFF.

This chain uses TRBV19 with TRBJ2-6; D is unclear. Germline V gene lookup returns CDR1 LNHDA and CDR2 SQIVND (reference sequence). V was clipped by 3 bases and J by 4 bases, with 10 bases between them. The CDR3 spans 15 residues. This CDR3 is CASSMIGFGANVLTF. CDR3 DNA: TGTGCCAGTAGTATGATCGGTTTCGGGGCCAACGTCCTGACTTTC.

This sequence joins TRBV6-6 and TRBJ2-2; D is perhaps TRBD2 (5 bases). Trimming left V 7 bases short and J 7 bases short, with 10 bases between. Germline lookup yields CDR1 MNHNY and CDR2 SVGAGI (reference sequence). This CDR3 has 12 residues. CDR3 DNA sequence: TGTGCCAGCACGGTAGACTACGGGGAGCTGTTTTTT. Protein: CASTVDYGELFF.

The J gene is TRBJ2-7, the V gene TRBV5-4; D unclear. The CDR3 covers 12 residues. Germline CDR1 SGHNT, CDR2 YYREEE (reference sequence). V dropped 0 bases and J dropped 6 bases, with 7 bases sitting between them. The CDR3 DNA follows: TGTGCCAGCAGCTTGGGGCCCCGCGAGCAGTACTTC. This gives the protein CASSLGPREQYF.

The chain's CDR3 is CASSYGLLSGANVLTF. CDR3 coding DNA: TGTGCCAGCAGTTACGGCCTCCTCTCTGGGGCCAACGTCCTGACTTTC. The chain carries TRBV6-5 and TRBJ2-6, with D uncertain. CDR3 length: 16 residues. V was shortened by 2 bases and J by 0 bases, with 8 bases between the two germline ends. CDR1 MNHEY and CDR2 SVGAGI come from the germline V gene.

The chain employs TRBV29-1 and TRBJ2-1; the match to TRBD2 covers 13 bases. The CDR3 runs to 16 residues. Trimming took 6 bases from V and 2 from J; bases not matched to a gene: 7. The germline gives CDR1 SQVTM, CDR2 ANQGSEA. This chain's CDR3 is CSVETSGRPTYNEQFF. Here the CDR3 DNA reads TGCAGCGTAGAGACTAGCGGGAGGCCCACCTACAATGAGCAGTTCTTC.

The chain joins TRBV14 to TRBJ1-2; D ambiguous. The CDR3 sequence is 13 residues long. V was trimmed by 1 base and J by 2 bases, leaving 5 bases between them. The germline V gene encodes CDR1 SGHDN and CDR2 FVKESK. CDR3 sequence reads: CASSQVINYGYTF. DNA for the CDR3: TGTGCCAGCAGCCAAGTAATCAACTATGGCTACACCTTC.

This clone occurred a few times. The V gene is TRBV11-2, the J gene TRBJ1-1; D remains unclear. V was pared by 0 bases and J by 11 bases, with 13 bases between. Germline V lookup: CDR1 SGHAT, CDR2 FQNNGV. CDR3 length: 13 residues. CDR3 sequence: CASSLDVASGAFF. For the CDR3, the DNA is TGTGCCAGCAGCTTAGATGTGGCTTCTGGGGCTTTCTTT.

The DNA of the CDR3 is TGCGCCAGCAGCCTGTCGGGTCAGATGAACACCGGGGAGCTGTTTTTT. This encodes CASSLSGQMNTGELFF. V usage is TRBV5-1 and J usage is TRBJ2-2; the D is unclear. Germline-derived CDR1 and CDR2 are SGHRS and YFSETQ. The CDR3 sequence is 16 residues long. Trimming pared 4 bases from V and 1 base from J, leaving 14 bases between. Full variable domain (remainder filled in from reference TRBV5-1 and TRBJ2-2): KAGVTQTPRYLIKTRGQQVTLSCSPISGHRSVSWYQQTPGQGLQFLFEYFSETQRNKGNFPGRFSGRQFSNSRSEMNVSTLELGDSALYLCASSLSGQMNTGELFFGEGSRLTVL.

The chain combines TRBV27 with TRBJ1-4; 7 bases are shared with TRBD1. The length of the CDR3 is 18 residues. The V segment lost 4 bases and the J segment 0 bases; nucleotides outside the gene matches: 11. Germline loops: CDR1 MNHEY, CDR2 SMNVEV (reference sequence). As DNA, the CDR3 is TGTGCCAGCAGTTCACGCAGGGGGGAGCGTTCAACTAATGAAAAACTGTTTTTT. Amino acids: CASSSRRGERSTNEKLFF.

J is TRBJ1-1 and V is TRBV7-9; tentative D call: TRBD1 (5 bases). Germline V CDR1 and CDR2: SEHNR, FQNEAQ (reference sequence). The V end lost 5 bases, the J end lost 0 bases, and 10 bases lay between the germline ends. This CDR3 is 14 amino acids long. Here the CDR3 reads CASSPQVMNTEAFF. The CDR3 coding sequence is TGTGCCAGCAGCCCACAGGTAATGAACACTGAAGCTTTCTTT.

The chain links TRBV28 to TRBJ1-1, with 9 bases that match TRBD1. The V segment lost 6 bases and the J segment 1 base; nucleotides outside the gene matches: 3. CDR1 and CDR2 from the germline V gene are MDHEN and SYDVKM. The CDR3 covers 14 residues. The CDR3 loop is CASRTGGRNTEAFF. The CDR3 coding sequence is TGTGCCAGCAGGACAGGGGGGAGGAACACTGAAGCTTTCTTT. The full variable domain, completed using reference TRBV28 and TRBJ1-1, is DVKVTQSSRYLVKRTGEKVFLECVQDMDHENMFWYRQDPGLGLRLIYFSYDVKMKEKGDIPEGYSVSREKKERFSLILESASTNQTSMYLCASRTGGRNTEAFFGQGTRLTVV.

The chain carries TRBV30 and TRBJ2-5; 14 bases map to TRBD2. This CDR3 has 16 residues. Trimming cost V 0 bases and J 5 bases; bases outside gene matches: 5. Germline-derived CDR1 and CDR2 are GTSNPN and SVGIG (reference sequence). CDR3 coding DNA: TGTGCCTGGAGTGTTGGACTAGCGGGAGGTCGGGAGACCCAGTACTTC. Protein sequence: CAWSVGLAGGRETQYF.

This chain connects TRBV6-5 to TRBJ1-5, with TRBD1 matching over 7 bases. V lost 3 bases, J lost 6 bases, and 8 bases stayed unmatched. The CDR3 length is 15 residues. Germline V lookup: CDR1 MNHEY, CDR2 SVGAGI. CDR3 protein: CASSYGTDTGQPQHF. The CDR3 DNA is TGTGCCAGCAGTTATGGGACAGATACGGGTCAGCCCCAGCATTTT.

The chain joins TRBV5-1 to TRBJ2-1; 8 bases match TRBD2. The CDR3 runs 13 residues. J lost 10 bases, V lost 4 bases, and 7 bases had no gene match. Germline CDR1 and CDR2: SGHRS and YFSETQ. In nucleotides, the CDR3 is TGCGCCAGCAGCAGAGGACTAGCTGAAGAGCAGTTCTTC. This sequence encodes CASSRGLAEEQFF.

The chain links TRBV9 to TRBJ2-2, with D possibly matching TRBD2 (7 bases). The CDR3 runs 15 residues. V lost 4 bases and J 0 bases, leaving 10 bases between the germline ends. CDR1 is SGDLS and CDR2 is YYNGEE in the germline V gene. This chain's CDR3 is CASSRGGANTGELFF. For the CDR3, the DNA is TGTGCCAGCAGCCGCGGGGGCGCGAACACCGGGGAGCTGTTTTTT.

CDR3 nucleotides: TGTGCCAGCAGCGGGCGGGGACTAGCGGGAGAAAGCACAGATACGCAGTATTTT. It is translated as CASSGRGLAGESTDTQYF. The chain couples TRBV11-3 to TRBJ2-3; 14 bases line up with TRBD2. From germline, CDR1 is SGHNT and CDR2 YENEEA. This CDR3 contains 18 residues. Trimming cost V 5 bases and J 0 bases; bases outside gene matches: 7.